The 24 T cell receptor beta chains listed next were all sequenced from one sample in a study of blood T cells in healthy people across ages. Primers used in a second PCR of roughly 7 to 12 cycles were a sample-barcoded 5' primer and a J-beta primer mix. In TCRdb, the 5' RACE reads were re-called with MiXCR into one record per CDR3 protein. The sample yields about 1.4 million distinct CDR3 sequences, 59% seen once. What was sequenced was blood. These receptors were taken from a man younger than 35 in good health.

CDR3 nucleotide sequence: TGTGCCAGCAGCCAAGACGAGGGGCGCGTCTATGGCTACACCTTC. Translated, it gives CASSQDEGRVYGYTF. The genes are TRBV4-2 and TRBJ1-2, with a possible D match to TRBD1 (5 bases). The CDR3 totals 15 residues. V shed 0 bases and J shed 4 bases, with 12 bases lying between them. The germline gives CDR1 LGHNA, CDR2 YNFKEQ.

This clonotype appeared once. The V call is TRBV7-9, the J call TRBJ1-2; 7 bases agree with TRBD1. Germline loops: CDR1 SEHNR, CDR2 FQNEAQ (reference sequence). The CDR3 runs to 17 residues. The V gene end was trimmed by 5 bases and the J gene end by 6 bases; junction bases not matched to a gene: 18. CDR3 nucleotide sequence: TGTGCCAGCAGCCCAGGCAGGGGCAGGGGGGAAGTGGATGGCTACACCTTC. As protein: CASSPGRGRGEVDGYTF.

The genes are TRBV10-2 and TRBJ2-3; 7 bases line up with TRBD2. Germline assignment: CDR1 WSHSY and CDR2 SAAADI. The CDR3 has 15 amino acids. With 3 bases clipped from V and 1 base from J, the junction kept 4 bases outside the gene matches. The CDR3, as DNA: TGCGCCAGCAGTGAACGCGGGGGAGGCACAGATACGCAGTATTTT. It yields the protein CASSERGGGTDTQYF.

The V call is TRBV12-3 or TRBV12-4, the J call TRBJ2-4, with TRBD2 matching 11 bases. The DNA end lines up better with TRBJ2-1; the J call may be wrong. The CDR3 consists of 16 residues. CDR3 coding DNA: TGTGCCAGCAGTCAAATAGCGGGAGGGAAGTGGGACGAGCAGTTCTTC. It codes for CASSQIAGGKWDEQFF.

This clonotype showed up just a few times. The gene calls are TRBV25-1 and TRBJ1-1; D call uncertain. This CDR3 has 18 amino acids. The V end lost 5 bases, the J end lost 5 bases, and 27 bases lay between the germline ends. The germline V gene has CDR1 MGHDK and CDR2 SYGVNS. The CDR3 nucleotides read TGTGCCAGCAGTCCGCGGGAGGATATAGGTGGAGTGAGGACTGAAGCTTTCTTT. Translating it yields CASSPREDIGGVRTEAFF.

The CDR3 reads CASSERVKRDTNTGELFF. DNA for the CDR3: TGTGCCAGCAGTGAGCGGGTGAAGAGAGATACAAACACCGGGGAGCTGTTTTTT. The V and J genes are TRBV7-9 and TRBJ2-2; D might be TRBD2 (6 bases). Germline assignment: CDR1 SEHNR and CDR2 FQNEAQ (reference sequence). Trimming took off 6 bases at V and 2 bases at J, with 22 bases between the two ends. The CDR3 is 18 residues long.

CDR3 sequence: CASGLFGQGGTGANVLTF. The CDR3, as DNA: TGCGCCAGCGGTTTATTCGGGCAGGGAGGCACTGGGGCCAACGTCCTGACTTTC. This sequence joins TRBV5-1 and TRBJ2-6; possibly TRBD2 for D (6 bases). Germline V gene sequence: CDR1 SGHRS, CDR2 YFSETQ. Trimming pared 7 bases from V and 2 bases from J, leaving 22 bases between. This CDR3 contains 18 residues.

CDR3 nucleotide sequence: TGTGCCAGCAGCCCGGGGGTCAGGGTCAGTGTCAAAGAGACCCAGTACTTC. This codes for CASSPGVRVSVKETQYF. The chain has TRBV7-9 and TRBJ2-5, with a possible D match to TRBD2 (6 bases). Looked up from germline, CDR1 is SEHNR and CDR2 is FQNEAQ (reference sequence). The V end was cut by 5 bases, the J end by 3 bases, with 22 bases between. The CDR3 has 17 residues. The variable domain in full, completed from reference TRBV7-9 and TRBJ2-5, reads DTGVSQNPRHKITKRGQNVTFRCDPISEHNRLYWYRQTLGQGPEFLTYFQNEAQLEKSRLLSDRFSAERPKGSFSTLEIQRTEQGDSAMYLCASSPGVRVSVKETQYFGPGTRLLVL.

V is TRBV29-1 and J is TRBJ2-3; D may be TRBD1 or TRBD2 (5 bases each). CDR3 length: 14 amino acids. In germline, CDR1 is SQVTM, CDR2 ANQGSEA. The V gene lost 7 bases and the J gene lost 0 bases, with 14 bases spanning the gap. The CDR3 sequence is CSAPGTPSTDTQYF. The CDR3 DNA reads as TGCAGCGCCCCCGGGACCCCTAGCACAGATACGCAGTATTTT.

The CDR3 loop reads CASTYGQTYEQYF. Here the CDR3 DNA reads TGTGCCAGCACCTACGGGCAAACCTACGAGCAGTACTTC. The chain is built from TRBV6-6 and TRBJ2-7, with D hard to call. The CDR3 has 13 residues. Per the germline V gene, CDR1 is MNHNY and CDR2 is SVGAGI (reference sequence). Trimming took off 7 bases at V and 2 bases at J, with 12 bases between the two ends.

V usage is TRBV10-2 and J usage is TRBJ2-1; TRBD2 might be the D (6 bases). The germline CDR1 and CDR2 sequences are WSHSY and SAAADI. Trimming pared 3 bases from V and 6 bases from J, leaving 9 bases between. The CDR3 loop spans 13 amino acids. For the CDR3, the DNA is TGCGCCAGCAGTGACTCTAGCGTCAATGAGCAGTTCTTC. Residues: CASSDSSVNEQFF.

This clonotype turned up a few times. The chain links TRBV3-1 to TRBJ1-6; D gene ambiguous. The CDR3 is 14 residues long. Trimming removed 3 bases from V and 12 bases from J, with 15 bases in between. Germline lookup yields CDR1 LGHDT and CDR2 YNNKEL (reference sequence). The CDR3 reads CASSHTGQSGPLHF. CDR3 in DNA: TGTGCCAGCAGCCATACTGGGCAGTCGGGACCCCTCCACTTT.

The sample holds one count of this clonotype. CDR3: CSASGGPGEPQHF. CDR3 DNA: TGCAGTGCTAGTGGAGGGCCGGGGGAGCCCCAGCATTTT. This chain connects TRBV20-1 to TRBJ1-5; D is possibly TRBD1 (5 bases). This CDR3 is built from 13 residues. The germline V and J ends were trimmed by 3 bases and 8 bases, with 14 bases remaining between them. CDR1 and CDR2 from the germline V gene are DFQATT and SNEGSKA (reference sequence).

V is TRBV28 and J is TRBJ1-1; 9 nucleotides line up with TRBD1. Germline CDR1 reads MDHEN; CDR2 reads SYDVKM. This CDR3 has 16 residues. V lost 5 bases, J lost 3 bases, and 10 bases stayed unmatched. This CDR3 reads CASSAPGQGSDTEAFF. CDR3 coding DNA: TGTGCCAGCAGTGCCCCGGGACAGGGAAGCGACACTGAAGCTTTCTTT.

This clonotype came up a few times. The rearrangement uses TRBV20-1 and TRBJ1-6, with D possibly being TRBD1 (6 bases). V lost 6 bases to trimming and J lost 6 bases, with 18 bases between them. Germline-derived CDR1 and CDR2 are DFQATT and SNEGSKA (reference sequence). CDR3 size: 15 residues. This CDR3 is CSALLQDSSNSPLHF. CDR3 sequence (DNA): TGCAGTGCCCTACTTCAGGACAGCTCTAATTCACCCCTCCACTTT.

This clonotype was detected many times. The rearrangement links TRBV29-1 to TRBJ2-7; unclear D gene. CDR1 and CDR2 (germline): SQVTM, ANQGSEA. CDR3 length: 12 residues. Deletions cut 1 base from V and 2 bases from J, with 6 bases between. Here the CDR3 reads CSVEGETYEQYF. Written as DNA, the CDR3 is TGCAGCGTTGAAGGGGAAACCTACGAGCAGTACTTC.

The table lists this clonotype with a few counts. V gene TRBV15 combines with J gene TRBJ2-3; tentative D call: TRBD2 (6 bases). The germline V gene has CDR1 LNHNV and CDR2 YYDKDF (reference sequence). The V gene lost 0 bases and the J gene lost 3 bases, with 13 bases spanning the gap. The CDR3 is made up of 16 amino acids. The DNA for the CDR3 is TGTGCCACCAGCAGAGAGGGCAGGGAGGATACAGATACGCAGTATTTT. Its translation: CATSREGREDTDTQYF. The full variable domain, rest sourced from reference TRBV15 and TRBJ2-3, is DAMVIQNPRYQVTQFGKPVTLSCSQTLNHNVMYWYQQKSSQAPKLLFHYYDKDFNNEADTPDNFQSRRPNTSFCFLDIRSPGLGDTAMYLCATSREGREDTDTQYFGPGTRLTVL.

This clonotype showed up many times. The CDR3 DNA reads TGTGCCAGCAGCCTAAGCGGTTCTACCTACGAGCAGTACTTC. It encodes CASSLSGSTYEQYF. The V gene is TRBV27, the J gene TRBJ2-7; weak D call: TRBD2 (5 bases). V lost 6 bases to trimming and J lost 2 bases, with 14 bases between them. The CDR3 covers 14 residues. The germline V gene encodes CDR1 MNHEY and CDR2 SMNVEV (reference sequence).

This clonotype was found a few times. The gene calls are TRBV9 and TRBJ2-2; D not resolved. The V gene lost 1 base and the J gene lost 6 bases, with 1 base spanning the gap. Germline values: CDR1 SGDLS, CDR2 YYNGEE. This CDR3 has 11 residues. The CDR3: CASSVPGELFF. The CDR3 DNA is TGTGCCAGCAGCGTACCCGGGGAGCTGTTTTTT.

The CDR3 DNA reads TGCGCCAGCAGCCAAGCAGAGGGGAGGGAAGCTTTCTTT. Translation: CASSQAEGREAFF. This sequence joins TRBV4-3 and TRBJ1-1; possibly TRBD1 for D (5 bases). The CDR3 is made up of 13 amino acids. CDR1 LGHNA and CDR2 YSLEER come from the germline V gene. Trimming cost V 1 base and J 8 bases, with 11 bases left between them.

The chain joins TRBV9 to TRBJ2-1, with 8 positions matching TRBD2. Per germline, CDR1 SGDLS and CDR2 YYNGEE. With 3 bases clipped from V and 15 bases from J, the junction kept 11 bases outside the gene matches. The CDR3 is 13 amino acids. CDR3 DNA sequence: TGTGCCAGCAGCGGACCCCCGGGACTAGGCGTGTTCTTC. As protein: CASSGPPGLGVFF.

V and J are TRBV29-1 and TRBJ1-1, with D perhaps TRBD1 (5 bases). CDR1 SQVTM and CDR2 ANQGSEA come from the germline V gene. CDR3 length: 13 residues. The V end was cut by 4 bases, the J end by 1 base, with 10 bases between. The CDR3 nucleotides are TGCAGCGTTGTGTTGGGGCGGAACACTGAAGCTTTCTTT. It encodes CSVVLGRNTEAFF.

The V call is TRBV2, the J call TRBJ1-4, with unresolved D. Germline CDR1 is SNHLY and CDR2 is FYNNEI. V gave up 1 base and J gave up 0 bases, with 12 bases separating them. CDR3 size: 17 residues. CDR3 sequence: CASSEVKILSTNEKLFF. Written as DNA, the CDR3 is TGTGCCAGCAGTGAAGTCAAGATCCTTTCAACTAATGAAAAACTGTTTTTT.

The chain recombines TRBV29-1 with TRBJ2-3; 8 positions match TRBD1. Trimming took 0 bases from V and 3 from J; bases not matched to a gene: 8. The germline gives CDR1 SQVTM, CDR2 ANQGSEA. The CDR3 is 16 amino acids. The CDR3 region has the DNA TGCAGCGTTGAAGACTTCAGGGGGCGCGGTACAGATACGCAGTATTTT. Protein product: CSVEDFRGRGTDTQYF.